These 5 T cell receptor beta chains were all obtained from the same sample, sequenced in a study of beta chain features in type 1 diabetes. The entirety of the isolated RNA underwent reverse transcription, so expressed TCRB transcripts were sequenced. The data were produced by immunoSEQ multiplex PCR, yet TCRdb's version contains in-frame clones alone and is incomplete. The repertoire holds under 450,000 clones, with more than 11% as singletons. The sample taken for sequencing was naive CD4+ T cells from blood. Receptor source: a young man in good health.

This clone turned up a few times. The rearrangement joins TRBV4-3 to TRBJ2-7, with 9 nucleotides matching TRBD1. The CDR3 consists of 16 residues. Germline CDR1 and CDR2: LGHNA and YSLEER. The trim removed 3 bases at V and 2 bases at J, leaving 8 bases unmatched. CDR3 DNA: TGCGCCAGCAGCCATAAGGGACAGGGAAGTCCCTACGAGCAGTACTTC. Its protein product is CASSHKGQGSPYEQYF.

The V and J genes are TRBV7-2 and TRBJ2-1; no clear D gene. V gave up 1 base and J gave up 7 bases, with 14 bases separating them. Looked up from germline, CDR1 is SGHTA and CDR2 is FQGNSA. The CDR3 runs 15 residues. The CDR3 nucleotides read TGTGCCAGCAGCTTAGGTGTCGGGTTGGGTAATGAGCAGTTCTTC. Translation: CASSLGVGLGNEQFF. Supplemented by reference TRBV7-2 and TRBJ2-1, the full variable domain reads GAGVSQSPSNKVTEKGKDVELRCDPISGHTALYWYRQSLGQGLEFLIYFQGNSAPDKSGLPSDRFSAERTGGSVSTLTIQRTQQEDSAVYLCASSLGVGLGNEQFFGPGTRLTVL.

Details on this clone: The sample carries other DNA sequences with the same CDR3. CDR3 sequence: CASSPGQGGDTQYF. CDR3 sequence (DNA): TGCGCCAGCAGCCCGGGACAGGGTGGAGATACGCAGTATTTT. The chain couples TRBV5-1 to TRBJ2-3, with TRBD1 matching over 9 bases. Looked up from germline, CDR1 is SGHRS and CDR2 is YFSETQ. V trimming: 4 bases; J trimming: 5 bases; junction bases outside the gene matches: 5. This CDR3 is built from 14 residues.

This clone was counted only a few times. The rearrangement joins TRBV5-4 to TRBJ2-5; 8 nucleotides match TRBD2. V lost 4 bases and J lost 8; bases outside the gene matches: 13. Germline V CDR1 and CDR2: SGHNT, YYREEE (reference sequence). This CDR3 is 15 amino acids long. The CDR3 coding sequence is TGTGCCAGCAGCCCTACTAGCGGCTCCCAACTCACCCAGTACTTC. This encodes CASSPTSGSQLTQYF.

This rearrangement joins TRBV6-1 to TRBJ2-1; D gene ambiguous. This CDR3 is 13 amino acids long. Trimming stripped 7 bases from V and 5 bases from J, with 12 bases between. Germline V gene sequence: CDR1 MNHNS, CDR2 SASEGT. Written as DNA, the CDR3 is TGTGCCAGCATGTCCCAGACCCACAATGAGCAGTTCTTC. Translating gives CASMSQTHNEQFF.